Here is one T cell receptor (beta chain) with its context. What antigen it recognizes has not been identified. Per-base quality was not reported, and no clone a single base away is much larger than it. The hyperthyroidism patients were between 18 and 65 years old and newly diagnosed, with a disease duration of less than 2 months. The study excluded patients with uncontrolled infections, other autoimmune diseases, pregnancy or lactation. Diagnoses were based on clinical symptoms, serum thyroxine and TRAb, thyroid ultrasound and orbital computed tomography. For progressor patients, blood was drawn at the first diagnosis of hyperthyroidism, before any ophthalmopathy symptoms had appeared. PBMCs were isolated from 7.5 to 10 ml of fresh peripheral blood by Ficoll-Paque density gradient centrifugation. Progressor patients were first diagnosed with Graves' hyperthyroidism and then developed ophthalmopathy during follow-up. Total RNA was extracted with Trizol reagent, and quality was checked on an Agilent 2100 Bioanalyzer.

The TCR beta CDR3 regions were amplified from the RNA transcripts. For the first round of RT-PCR on the TCR CDR3, the HTBI primer set was used together with the Qiagen OneStep RT-PCR kit. Libraries were constructed in a second round of multiplex PCR, after which size selection and purification were performed. Sequencing of the libraries was done on an Illumina HiSeq2000 using paired-end 100 bp reads. From the authors' description of their analysis: SOAPnuke was used to process the raw data, throwing out any read that contained adapters or uncalled bases, had a mean Phred below 15, or lacked an exact constant-primer or identifier match. High-quality paired reads were merged using COPE v1.2.5, and each unique nucleotide sequence was defined as a clonotype. Clonotypes were aligned to IMGT TRBV, TRBD and TRBJ reference segments using MiTCR v1.1. Analysis was restricted to V-J combinations with a frequency above 0.0001, which covered roughly 99% of repertoires. A TCS score was defined as the ratio between F50 (clonal expansion) and ExV (chaos), using BLOSUM62-based TCRdist between CDR3 peptides within each V-J. Welch's t-statistics and random forest reduced roughly 500 V-J features to fewer than 15, which were used in a naive Bayes classifier (R e1071). The raw public data were reprocessed by TCRdb itself: fastp quality trimming at Q25, MiXCR clonotype calling, in-frame beta chains only. One record per CDR3 amino acid sequence lists the most common genes and DNA. TCRdb's processing, not the authors', yielded these V and J calls. This sample has more than 550,000 distinct CDR3 sequences in its table, and around a sixth of those were observed once. The top ten hold 15% to 20% of the sample.

The record originates from a study of T cells in Graves' hyperthyroidism and ophthalmopathy (dated by TCRdb to about 2019). Regarding the research as a whole: Peripheral blood samples were taken at the time of initial diagnosis, prior to any treatment. To identify TCR V-J signatures that set the groups apart, the researchers used a discovery cohort of more than 95 patients, made up of 40 to 45 with Graves' ophthalmopathy and some 60 with stable Graves' hyperthyroidism. An independent validation cohort of fewer than 20 hyperthyroidism patients and about 15 patients who later progressed to ophthalmopathy tested prospective prediction of ophthalmopathy. For training and testing, the 100 or so patients in the discovery cohort were randomly divided in a 7:3 ratio. Thyroid tissue and blood T-cell repertoires from about 6 Graves' hyperthyroidism patients were also compared in the study. Following sampling, methimazole starting at 30 mg daily was given to hyperthyroidism patients, and high-dose intravenous methylprednisolone was given to ophthalmopathy patients. TCR Vbeta CDR3 sequencing of 130 to 150 peripheral blood samples (about 45 ophthalmopathy, 70 to 85 hyperthyroidism and roughly 17 progressor patients) is reported in the paper.

The full study reports these points: Sample size was not statistically predetermined, and investigators were not blinded to group allocation. Most expanded thyroid clonotypes (frequency above 0.001) were also detected in blood, suggesting blood repertoires may reflect thyroid immune responses. In cross-validation, a model built on a 13 V-J signature told ophthalmopathy apart from stable hyperthyroidism with over 85% sensitivity and around 83% specificity, and in testing the same model reached 80%/75%. In validation, the model predicted progression to ophthalmopathy a median of around six months before onset, with about 67% sensitivity and roughly 77% specificity.

V and J are truncated by 6 bases and 3 bases respectively, leaving an intervening sequence of 15 bases. CDR3 length: 15 amino acids, cysteine to phenylalanine. Only the CDR3 DNA stays, 45 bases, in frame from base 1. As encoded in the germline V gene, CDR1 is MDHEN while CDR2 is SYDVKM. The TCR originated in a woman aged 50 to 60 with Graves' hyperthyroidism that later progressed to Graves' ophthalmopathy. In this chain, TRBV28 is recombined with TRBJ1-5; no D segment can be confidently identified. Sequencing used blood. The sequenced DNA: TGTGCCAGCAGCACTAACCCGGGCCCCAATCAGCCCCAGCATTTT. This yields the protein CASSTNPGPNQPQHF.